Following are 29 T cell receptor beta chains from one sample sequenced in a study of blood T cell repertoires in COVID-19. Sequenced by immunoSEQ multiplex PCR; TCRdb stores in-frame clones only, minus some. The sample includes roughly 150,000 clones, around 80% seen only once; the top ten take approximately 10%. The specimen was peripheral blood. The source of these receptors is a man aged 55 to 69 who had recovered from COVID-19.

This sequence joins TRBV19 and TRBJ1-5, with D tentatively TRBD1 (6 bases). Deletions cut 7 bases from V and 5 bases from J, with 12 bases between. CDR1 LNHDA and CDR2 SQIVND come from the germline V gene (reference sequence). The CDR3 spans 13 residues. The CDR3 loop is CASNRQGYQPQHF. The CDR3, as DNA: TGTGCCAGTAATCGGCAGGGGTATCAGCCCCAGCATTTT.

This clone has just a few counts. This chain uses TRBV11-3 with TRBJ2-1; TRBD1 matches 7 bases. The CDR3 totals 13 residues. Per the germline V gene, CDR1 is SGHNT and CDR2 is YENEEA. The J segment lost 7 bases and the V segment lost 7 bases, leaving 7 bases of the junction unmatched. The chain's CDR3 is CASTATGINEQFF. The CDR3 DNA reads as TGTGCCAGCACCGCGACAGGGATAAATGAGCAGTTCTTC.

The chain carries TRBV6-5 and TRBJ1-1, with TRBD1 matching over 7 bases. Germline V CDR1 and CDR2: MNHEY, SVGAGI. Trimming took 2 bases from V and 5 from J; bases not matched to a gene: 5. The CDR3 is 14 amino acids. The CDR3 nucleotides read TGTGCCAGCAGTTACGAGGGGGCTAGGACTGAAGCTTTCTTT. Amino acid sequence: CASSYEGARTEAFF.

V and J are TRBV6-6 and TRBJ2-3, with D perhaps matching TRBD1 or TRBD2 (7 bases each). The germline CDR1 and CDR2 sequences are MNHNY and SVGAGI (reference sequence). Trimming took off 5 bases at V and 6 bases at J, with 18 bases between the two ends. This CDR3 has 15 amino acids. This CDR3 is CASSRSGGGRDTQYF. CDR3 nucleotide sequence: TGTGCCAGCAGTCGATCAGGGGGGGGGAGGGATACGCAGTATTTT.

The chain couples TRBV5-4 to TRBJ1-1, with D maybe TRBD1 (5 bases). Germline lookup yields CDR1 SGHNT and CDR2 YYREEE (reference sequence). V was cut by 0 bases and J by 0 bases, with 9 bases left in between. The CDR3 loop spans 15 amino acids. Here the CDR3 reads CASSLGGSLNTEAFF. CDR3 nucleotide sequence: TGTGCCAGCAGCTTGGGGGGCAGCCTGAACACTGAAGCTTTCTTT.

This clone was observed a single time. The chain recombines TRBV4-1 with TRBJ2-2, with TRBD1 matching over 9 bases. This CDR3 is built from 17 residues. V shed 4 bases and J 3 bases; nucleotides not matched to a gene: 9. CDR1 is MGHRA and CDR2 is YSYEKL in the germline V gene. The CDR3 region is CASSRWDREIHTGELFF. The CDR3, as DNA: TGCGCCAGCAGCCGGTGGGACAGGGAGATTCACACCGGGGAGCTGTTTTTT.

The chain employs TRBV7-6 and TRBJ2-2; 7 bases map to TRBD1. The length of the CDR3 is 16 residues. Germline CDR1 is SGHVS and CDR2 is FNYEAQ. V lost 0 bases, J lost 2 bases, and 3 bases stayed unmatched. The CDR3 bases are TGTGCCAGCAGCTTAGCAGGGGGCGAAAACACCGGGGAGCTGTTTTTT. The encoded protein is CASSLAGGENTGELFF. Drawing the rest from reference TRBV7-6 and TRBJ2-2, the complete variable domain is GAGVSQSPRYKVTKRGQDVALRCDPISGHVSLYWYRQALGQGPEFLTYFNYEAQQDKSGLPNDRFSAERPEGSISTLTIQRTEQRDSAMYRCASSLAGGENTGELFFGEGSRLTVL.

The V and J genes are TRBV11-2 and TRBJ2-5; D call uncertain. The length of the CDR3 is 16 residues. Looked up from germline, CDR1 is SGHAT and CDR2 is FQNNGV. The V and J ends lost 0 bases and 1 base respectively, with 12 bases between them. The DNA for the CDR3 is TGTGCCAGCAGCTTAGATTCCGTAGCAGCCCAAGAGACCCAGTACTTC. Amino acids: CASSLDSVAAQETQYF.

J is TRBJ2-1 and V is TRBV6-4; TRBD2 matches 7 bases. The V and J ends lost 3 bases and 4 bases, in that order; junction bases with no gene match: 12. CDR3 size: 17 residues. CDR1 is MRHNA, CDR2 SNTAGT, per germline. CDR3 sequence (DNA): TGTGCCAGCAGTGAACCTAGCGGCTTCGGAAAATACAATGAGCAGTTCTTC. This gives the protein CASSEPSGFGKYNEQFF.

The rearrangement uses TRBV5-1 and TRBJ2-2; 9 bases match TRBD1. V dropped 4 bases and J dropped 2; count of bases not matched to a gene: 6. The CDR3 has 16 residues. Germline V gives CDR1 SGHRS, CDR2 YFSETQ. The chain's CDR3 is CASSRLGQGNTGELFF. Here the CDR3 DNA reads TGCGCCAGCAGCCGTTTGGGACAGGGAAACACCGGGGAGCTGTTTTTT.

The chain carries TRBV24-1 and TRBJ2-3; 15 positions agree with TRBD2. The V gene end was trimmed by 4 bases and the J gene end by 3 bases; junction bases not matched to a gene: 1. The CDR3 is made up of 16 amino acids. CDR1 is KGHDR, CDR2 SFDVKD, per germline. The CDR3 region is CATSDGTSGGTDTQYF. The CDR3 DNA reads as TGTGCCACCAGTGACGGGACTAGCGGGGGGACAGATACGCAGTATTTT.

The chain has TRBV18 and TRBJ1-2; D remains ambiguous. This CDR3 is 12 amino acids long. V shed 4 bases and J shed 7 bases, with 10 bases lying between them. Germline loops: CDR1 KGHSH, CDR2 LQKENI. CDR3 DNA: TGTGCCAGCTCACTTGATTCGGGTGGCTACACCTTC. This translates into CASSLDSGGYTF.

The chain uses TRBV5-1 and TRBJ2-3, with a tentative D call TRBD1 (6 bases). Germline lookup yields CDR1 SGHRS and CDR2 YFSETQ. Trimming cost V 3 bases and J 0 bases, with 20 bases left between them. The length of the CDR3 is 18 residues. The CDR3 nucleotides read TGCGCCAGCAGCTCTATGGGCCAGGGGTCGGTAAGCACAGATACGCAGTATTTT. As protein: CASSSMGQGSVSTDTQYF.

The V gene is TRBV6-2 or TRBV6-3, the J gene TRBJ1-1, with 11 bases that match TRBD1. The CDR3 totals 17 residues. Trimming cost V 2 bases and J 1 base; bases outside gene matches: 6. The germline CDR1 and CDR2 sequences are MNHEY and SVGEGT. This CDR3 is CASSYGTGGSGNTEAFF. The DNA of the CDR3 is TGTGCCAGCAGTTACGGGACAGGGGGTAGCGGGAACACTGAAGCTTTCTTT.

In its sample, this clone was seen once. This rearrangement joins TRBV20-1 to TRBJ1-4, with a tentative D call TRBD1 (5 bases). The CDR3 runs 11 residues. V was cut by 4 bases and J by 11 bases, with 11 bases left in between. Germline lookup yields CDR1 DFQATT and CDR2 SNEGSKA (reference sequence). The CDR3 DNA reads as TGCAGTGCTAATTGGGGGGGTAAACTGTTTTTT. It specifies CSANWGGKLFF.

CDR3 protein: CASSFYRPRDEQYF. Written as DNA, the CDR3 is TGTGCCAGCAGCTTTTACAGGCCCAGGGACGAGCAGTACTTC. This rearrangement joins TRBV7-9 to TRBJ2-7, with a tentative D call TRBD1 (5 bases). V lost 3 bases to trimming and J lost 5 bases, with 14 bases between them. The germline CDR1 and CDR2 sequences are SEHNR and FQNEAQ (reference sequence). The CDR3 is 14 amino acids.

The chain has TRBV7-3 and TRBJ2-1; D gene unclear. The V end was cut by 4 bases, the J end by 3 bases, with 10 bases between. This CDR3 region has 14 residues. The germline V gene encodes CDR1 SGHTA and CDR2 FQGTGA. CDR3 protein: CASSSGSVYNEQFF. In DNA form, the CDR3 reads TGTGCCAGCAGCTCCGGCAGCGTCTACAATGAGCAGTTCTTC.

This chain joins TRBV19 and TRBJ2-7; D might be TRBD2 (5 bases). There are 14 residues in the CDR3. With 6 bases removed from V and 5 bases from J, the gap between germline ends came to 17 bases. Germline CDR1 LNHDA, CDR2 SQIVND (reference sequence). CDR3 residues: CASSRAGTPNEQYF. CDR3 in DNA: TGTGCCAGTAGCCGGGCGGGTACCCCCAACGAGCAGTACTTC.

The chain combines TRBV4-3 with TRBJ1-2, with D hard to call. Trimming shortened V by 3 bases and J by 8 bases, and 16 bases separated the two germline ends. Germline values: CDR1 LGHNA, CDR2 YSLEER. This CDR3 comprises 14 residues. CDR3 nucleotides: TGCGCCAGCAGCCACCATGACGGACTATACGGCTACACCTTC. This codes for CASSHHDGLYGYTF.

V gene TRBV7-2 combines with J gene TRBJ1-5; D ambiguous. There are 14 residues in the CDR3. The V and J ends lost 4 bases and 6 bases respectively, with 13 bases between them. Germline V gives CDR1 SGHTA, CDR2 FQGNSA. The CDR3 bases are TGTGCCAGCAGCTGGCCAGGAATCGGTCAGCCCCAGCATTTT. Translated, it gives CASSWPGIGQPQHF.

The rearrangement uses TRBV23-1 and TRBJ1-5, with 7 bases aligning to TRBD1. TRBV23-1 is recorded as an ORF, its role being uncertain. CDR3 length: 15 amino acids. Losses at the gene ends were 4 bases for V and 5 bases for J; bases not matched to a gene: 8. CDR3 region: CASSLRDSRHQPQHF. The CDR3 DNA sequence: TGCGCCAGCAGTCTGAGGGACAGTCGCCATCAGCCCCAGCATTTT.

This chain joins TRBV7-9 and TRBJ2-3; the D gene is possibly TRBD2 (5 bases). Deletions cut 11 bases from V and 6 bases from J, with 18 bases between. In germline, CDR1 is SEHNR, CDR2 FQNEAQ (reference sequence). This CDR3 is 13 amino acids long. This chain's CDR3 is CAGRLGSGDTQYF. The CDR3, as DNA: TGTGCCGGACGACTTGGGTCGGGGGATACGCAGTATTTT.

This chain joins TRBV6-5 and TRBJ2-3, with D possibly matching TRBD2 (5 bases). The CDR3 spans 14 residues. In germline, CDR1 is MNHEY, CDR2 SVGAGI. With 2 bases removed from V and 3 bases from J, the gap between germline ends came to 9 bases. For the CDR3, the DNA is TGTGCCAGCAGTTACCCCTCGGGGACAGATACGCAGTATTTT. Amino acid sequence: CASSYPSGTDTQYF.

The chain couples TRBV9 to TRBJ1-3, with a possible D match to TRBD1 (6 bases). The CDR3 contains 17 residues. Trimming took 3 bases from V and 0 from J, leaving 16 bases between them. The germline CDR1 and CDR2 sequences are SGDLS and YYNGEE. This chain's CDR3 is CASSGDRDTGSGNTIYF. The CDR3 DNA follows: TGTGCCAGCAGCGGGGACCGGGACACGGGCTCTGGAAACACCATATATTTT.

The rearrangement joins TRBV7-8 to TRBJ2-5, with D hard to call. With 5 bases removed from V and 5 bases from J, the gap between germline ends came to 12 bases. The V gene's germline CDR1 is SGHVS and CDR2 FQNEAQ. CDR3 size: 13 residues. This CDR3 reads CASSPNHRETQYF. In nucleotides, the CDR3 is TGTGCCAGCAGCCCCAACCATCGGGAGACCCAGTACTTC.

V gene TRBV7-2 combines with J gene TRBJ2-5; 7 nucleotides align to TRBD2. This CDR3 is 16 amino acids long. Germline values: CDR1 SGHTA, CDR2 FQGNSA. V was pared by 0 bases and J by 4 bases, with 8 bases of the junction left unmatched. This chain's CDR3 is CASSLARGRPSETQYF. In nucleotides, the CDR3 is TGTGCCAGCAGCTTAGCGCGGGGGAGGCCCTCAGAGACCCAGTACTTC.

The J gene is TRBJ2-7, the V gene TRBV7-2; 7 bases are a match to TRBD1. CDR3 length equals 14 residues. The V gene's germline CDR1 is SGHTA and CDR2 FQGNSA. V lost 0 bases to trimming and J lost 3 bases; unmatched junction nucleotides: 2. The CDR3 sequence is CASSLARDSYEQYF. In DNA, the CDR3 is TGTGCCAGCAGCTTAGCTAGGGACAGCTACGAGCAGTACTTC.

The CDR3 protein is CASSPRTGPNTEAFF. CDR3 DNA: TGTGCCAGCTCACCCCGGACAGGGCCCAACACTGAAGCTTTCTTT. The chain is built from TRBV18 and TRBJ1-1; 8 bases fit TRBD1. Trimming cost V 3 bases and J 2 bases; bases outside gene matches: 5. Germline V gene data show CDR1 as KGHSH and CDR2 as LQKENI. The CDR3 loop spans 15 amino acids.

The chain carries TRBV28 and TRBJ1-1; 7 nucleotides agree with TRBD1. CDR1 and CDR2 (germline): MDHEN, SYDVKM. V trimming: 6 bases; J trimming: 7 bases; junction bases outside the gene matches: 8. CDR3 length equals 13 residues. The CDR3 bases are TGTGCCAGCAGGTCTCAGGGGGTCGGTGAAGCTTTCTTT. It yields the protein CASRSQGVGEAFF.